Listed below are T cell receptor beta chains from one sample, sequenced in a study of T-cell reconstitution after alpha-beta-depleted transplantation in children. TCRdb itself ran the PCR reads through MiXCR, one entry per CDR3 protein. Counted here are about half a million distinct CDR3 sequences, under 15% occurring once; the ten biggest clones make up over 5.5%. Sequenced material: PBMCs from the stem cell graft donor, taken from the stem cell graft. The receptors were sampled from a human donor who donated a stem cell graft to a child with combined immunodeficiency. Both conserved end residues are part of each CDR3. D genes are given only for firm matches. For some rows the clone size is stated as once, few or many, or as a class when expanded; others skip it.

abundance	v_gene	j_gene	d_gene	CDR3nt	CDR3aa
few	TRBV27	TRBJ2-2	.	TGTGCCAGCAGTTTATCTCCTCAGGGTGCCACCGGGGAGCTGTTTTTT	CASSLSPQGATGELFF
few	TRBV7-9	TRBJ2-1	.	TGTGCCAGCAGCTCCGGGCCCACTTTCTATGAGCAGTTCTTC	CASSSGPTFYEQFF
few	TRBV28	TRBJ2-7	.	TGTGCCAGCTATAGCGGACACTCCTACGAGCAGTACTTC	CASYSGHSYEQYF
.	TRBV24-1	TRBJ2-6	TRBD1	TGTGCCACCGCGACAGGGGGCGCCGGTGGGGCCAACGTCCTGACTTTC	CATATGGAGGANVLTF
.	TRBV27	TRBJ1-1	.	TGTGCCAGCAGTTTATATGCCCAGTTGAACACTGAAGCTTTCTTT	CASSLYAQLNTEAFF
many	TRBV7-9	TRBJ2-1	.	TGTGCCAGCAGCTTAGGGGTGGGAGAGGTCTCCTACAATGAGCAGTTCTTC	CASSLGVGEVSYNEQFF
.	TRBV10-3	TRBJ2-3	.	TGTGCCATCAGTGAGTCAAGAGACAGAGTCACAGATACGCAGTATTTT	CAISESRDRVTDTQYF
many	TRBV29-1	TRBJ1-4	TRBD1	TGCAGCGGACAGGGGGGAGAAAAACTGTTTTTT	CSGQGGEKLFF
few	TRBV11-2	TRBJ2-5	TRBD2	TGTGCCAGCAGCCCCAAGGCCGGGACTAGAGGGGCGGGCCAAGAGACCCAGTACTTC	CASSPKAGTRGAGQETQYF
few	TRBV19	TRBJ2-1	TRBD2	TGTGCCAGTAGTGTTCCGGGACTAGTCGAGGAGGGGCAGTTCTTC	CASSVPGLVEEGQFF
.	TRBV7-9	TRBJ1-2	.	TGTGCCAGCAGCTTTAGGCAGACTCCTCAAGTCTATGGCTACACCTTC	CASSFRQTPQVYGYTF
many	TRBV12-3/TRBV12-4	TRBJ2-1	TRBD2	TGTGCCAGCAGTTTAGATAGCGGGGGGGCAGGCAATGAGCAGTTCTTC	CASSLDSGGAGNEQFF
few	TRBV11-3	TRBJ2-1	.	TGTGCCAGCAGCTTTCAGGCTTCTATCTACAATGAGCAGTTCTTC	CASSFQASIYNEQFF
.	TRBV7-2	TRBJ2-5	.	TGTGCCAGCAGCTTTGCGATGCGGGAACAAGAGACCCAGTACTTC	CASSFAMREQETQYF
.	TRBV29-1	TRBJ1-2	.	TGCAGCGTTGAGTCCAGGATTCCTAACTATGGCTACACCTTC	CSVESRIPNYGYTF
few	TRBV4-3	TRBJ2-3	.	TGCGCCAGCAGCCAAGGCTCACAAAGCACAGATACGCAGTATTTT	CASSQGSQSTDTQYF
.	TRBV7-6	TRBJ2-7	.	TGTGCCAGCAGCTTAGGCGGGAAAGACTACGAGCAGTACTTC	CASSLGGKDYEQYF
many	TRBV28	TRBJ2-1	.	TGTGCCAGCAGTTTAGCTGTAAACAGGGCCAGGCAGTTCTTC	CASSLAVNRARQFF
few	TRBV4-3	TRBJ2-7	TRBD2	TGCGCCAGCAGCCAACTTTACCTAGCGGGCCTCTACGAGCAGTACTTC	CASSQLYLAGLYEQYF
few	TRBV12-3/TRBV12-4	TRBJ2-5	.	TGTGCCAGCAGTTTATATCTGGTAGGAGGGTCCCAGTACTTC	CASSLYLVGGSQYF
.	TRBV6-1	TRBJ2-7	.	TGTGCCAGCACCCCCGGGGTGGGCGGCTACGAGCAGTACTTC	CASTPGVGGYEQYF
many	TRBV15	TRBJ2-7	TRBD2	TGTGCCACCAGCAGCTACGGGAGGGGTCCCTACGAGCAGTACTTC	CATSSYGRGPYEQYF
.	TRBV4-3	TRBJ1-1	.	TGCGCCAGCAGCCCGCAGGGGCTTGGCCAGGTAGCTTTCTTT	CASSPQGLGQVAFF
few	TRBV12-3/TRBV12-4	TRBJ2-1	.	TGTGCCAGCAGTTTACCGGACCCCTCCTACAATGAGCAGTTCTTC	CASSLPDPSYNEQFF
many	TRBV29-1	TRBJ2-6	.	TGCAGCGCTACGAGTTCTGGGGCCAACGTCCTGACTTTC	CSATSSGANVLTF
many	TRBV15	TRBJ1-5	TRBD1	TGTGCCACCAGCAGAGATCACAGGGGGAATCAGCCCCAGCATTTT	CATSRDHRGNQPQHF
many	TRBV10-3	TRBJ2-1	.	TGTGCCATCAGTGAGCCAGAACTAGAACAGTTCTTC	CAISEPELEQFF
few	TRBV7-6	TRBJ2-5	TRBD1	TGTGCCAGCAGCCCCTCGACAGGGGGCGGAGAGACCCAGTACTTC	CASSPSTGGGETQYF
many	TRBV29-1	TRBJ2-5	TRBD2	TGCAGCGTTGAAGTCCTAGCGGGGGGTCTACAAGAGACCCAGTACTTC	CSVEVLAGGLQETQYF
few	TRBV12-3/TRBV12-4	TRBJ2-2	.	TGTGCCAGCACCCCCGGGACCCGCACCGGGGAGCTGTTTTTT	CASTPGTRTGELFF
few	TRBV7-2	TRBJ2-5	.	TGTGCCAGCAGCTTAGAGGACAGCCGGAAACAGACCCAGTACTTC	CASSLEDSRKQTQYF
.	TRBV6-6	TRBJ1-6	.	TGTGCCAGCAGATATGGATCGGCCCTCCACTTT	CASRYGSALHF
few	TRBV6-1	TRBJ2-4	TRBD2	TGTGCCAGCAGCCCAGCGGGGAGTAAATCAAACATTCAGTACTTC	CASSPAGSKSNIQYF
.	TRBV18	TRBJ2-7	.	TGTGCCAGCTCTCCTCTGTGGAGGGATCCCAACGAGCAGTACTTC	CASSPLWRDPNEQYF
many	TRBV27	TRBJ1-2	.	TGTGCCAGCAGTTTATTGGGCGCCAGCTACGGCTACACCTTC	CASSLLGASYGYTF
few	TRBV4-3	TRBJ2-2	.	TGCGCCAGCAGCCAGAACCCCACAGGGAACCCGAACACCGGGGAGCTGTTTTTT	CASSQNPTGNPNTGELFF
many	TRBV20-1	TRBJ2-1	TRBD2	TGCAGTGCTAGAGGACTAGCGGGGGGCTACAATGAGCAGTTCTTC	CSARGLAGGYNEQFF